This T cell receptor beta chain was sequenced for a study of T cells after yellow fever vaccination. Study background: SMART-Seq v4 Ultra Low Input prepared libraries from low-cell fractions. Findings of the study overall: Most primary-vaccination clones recurred post-booster (more than 95% CD4, 88% CD8).

Each CDR3 protein is one row after TCRdb ran MiXCR on the 5' RACE reads. The sample yields under 250,000 distinct CDR3 sequences, less than 9% seen once. Remarks on this clonotype: Its cognate antigen is unknown.

The CDR3 runs 14 residues. Between the trimmed V and J ends, which lost 2 bases and 1 base, there was a span of 5 bases. Per the germline V gene, CDR1 is SGHTA and CDR2 is FQGNSA. The specimen was CD4+ T cells sorted from PBMCs, collected 15 days after the yellow fever booster vaccination. This receptor was obtained from a man aged 30 to 45 who received the YFV17D yellow fever vaccine. V gene TRBV7-2 combines with J gene TRBJ2-2; unclear D gene. CDR3 DNA: TGTGCCAGCAGCTTAAAAAGGAACACCGGGGAGCTGTTTTTT. This translates into CASSLKRNTGELFF.